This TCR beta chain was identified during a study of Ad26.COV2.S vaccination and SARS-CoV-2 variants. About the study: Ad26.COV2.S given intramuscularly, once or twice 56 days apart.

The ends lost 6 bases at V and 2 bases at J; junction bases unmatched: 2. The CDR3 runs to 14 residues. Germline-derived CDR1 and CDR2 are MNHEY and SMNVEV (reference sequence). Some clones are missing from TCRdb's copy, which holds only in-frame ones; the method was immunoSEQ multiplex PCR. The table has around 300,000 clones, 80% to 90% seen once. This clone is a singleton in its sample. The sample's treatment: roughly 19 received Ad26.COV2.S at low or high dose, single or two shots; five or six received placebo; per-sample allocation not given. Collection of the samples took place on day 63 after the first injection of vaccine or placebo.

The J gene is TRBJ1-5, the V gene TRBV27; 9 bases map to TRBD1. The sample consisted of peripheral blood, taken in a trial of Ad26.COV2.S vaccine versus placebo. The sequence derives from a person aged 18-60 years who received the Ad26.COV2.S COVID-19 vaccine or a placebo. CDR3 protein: CASRTGGGNQPQHF. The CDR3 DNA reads TGTGCCAGCAGAACAGGGGGCGGCAATCAGCCCCAGCATTTT.